The clone carrying this TCR beta chain was recorded at least ten times. Its target is unknown. The record originates from a study of CD8 T cells in ankylosing spondylitis. Findings and limits, study-wide: Within matched ankylosing spondylitis synovial fluid, disease-linked clones were reportedly significantly enriched. A motif of 8 or 9 highly homologous TCR beta variants was seen as apparently characteristic of ankylosing spondylitis blood. In synovial fluid and blood from reactive arthritis, some motif variants were previously reported. With a CD8+ phenotype, disease-linked clones were relatively rare in peripheral blood.

TCRdb used MiXCR to reprocess the 5' RACE reads, holding one entry per CDR3 protein. The table records 200,000 or so distinct CDR3 sequences, around a sixth of them present only once. Trimming removed 6 bases from V and 10 bases from J, with 16 bases in between. There are 12 residues in the CDR3. Germline loops: CDR1 SQVTM, CDR2 ANQGSEA. The chain combines TRBV29-1 with TRBJ2-1; D unresolved. Sequenced input: blood, either unsorted or a sorted T cell fraction (not recorded which). The clonotype originates from a male donor aged 5 to 30 with ankylosing spondylitis or in good health (not recorded which). In DNA, the CDR3 is TGCAGCGTCGACCTTTACCCATCCGAGCAGTTCTTC. Amino acids: CSVDLYPSEQFF.